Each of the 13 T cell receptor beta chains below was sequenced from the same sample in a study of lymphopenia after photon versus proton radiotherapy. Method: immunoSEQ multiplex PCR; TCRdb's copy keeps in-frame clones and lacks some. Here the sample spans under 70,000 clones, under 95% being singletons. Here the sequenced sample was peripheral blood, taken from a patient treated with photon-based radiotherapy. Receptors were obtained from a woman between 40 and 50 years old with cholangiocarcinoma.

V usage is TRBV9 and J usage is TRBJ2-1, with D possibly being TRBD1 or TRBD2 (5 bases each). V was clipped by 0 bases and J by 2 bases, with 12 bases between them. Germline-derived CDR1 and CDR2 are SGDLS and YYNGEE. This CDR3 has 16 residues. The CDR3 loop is CASSVEGTAPYNEQFF. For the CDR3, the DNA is TGTGCCAGCAGCGTAGAGGGGACGGCCCCCTACAATGAGCAGTTCTTC.

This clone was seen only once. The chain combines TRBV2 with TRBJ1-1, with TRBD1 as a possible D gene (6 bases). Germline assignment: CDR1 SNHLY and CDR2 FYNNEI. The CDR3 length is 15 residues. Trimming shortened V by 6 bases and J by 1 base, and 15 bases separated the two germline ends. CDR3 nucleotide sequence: TGTGCCAGCAGGTGGGGGTGGACAGAGAACACTGAAGCTTTCTTT. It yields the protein CASRWGWTENTEAFF.

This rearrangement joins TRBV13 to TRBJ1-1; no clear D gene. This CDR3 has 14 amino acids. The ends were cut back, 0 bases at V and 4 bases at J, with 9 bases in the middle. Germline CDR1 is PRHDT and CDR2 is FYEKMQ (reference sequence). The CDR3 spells CASSLGTPGTEAFF. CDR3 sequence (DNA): TGTGCCAGCAGCTTAGGTACACCGGGCACTGAAGCTTTCTTT.

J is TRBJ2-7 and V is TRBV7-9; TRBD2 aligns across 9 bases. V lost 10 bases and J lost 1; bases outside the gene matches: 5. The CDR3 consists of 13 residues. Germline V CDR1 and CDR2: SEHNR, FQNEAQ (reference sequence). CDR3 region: CAISSGGSYEQYF. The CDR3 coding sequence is TGTGCCATAAGCAGCGGGGGGTCCTACGAGCAGTACTTC.

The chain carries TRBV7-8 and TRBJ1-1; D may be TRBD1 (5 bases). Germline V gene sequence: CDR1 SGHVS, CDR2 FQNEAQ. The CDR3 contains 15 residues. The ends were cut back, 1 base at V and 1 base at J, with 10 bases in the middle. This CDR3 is CASSLVRGGNTEAFF. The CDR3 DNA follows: TGTGCCAGCAGCTTAGTGAGGGGTGGGAACACTGAAGCTTTCTTT.

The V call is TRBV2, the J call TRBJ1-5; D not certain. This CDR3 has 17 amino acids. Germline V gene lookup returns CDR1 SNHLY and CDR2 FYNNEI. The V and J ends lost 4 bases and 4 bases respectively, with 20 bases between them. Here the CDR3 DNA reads TGTGCCAGCAGTGGCCCGGCGGCCCCCGGTGGGAATCAGCCCCAGCATTTT. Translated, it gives CASSGPAAPGGNQPQHF.

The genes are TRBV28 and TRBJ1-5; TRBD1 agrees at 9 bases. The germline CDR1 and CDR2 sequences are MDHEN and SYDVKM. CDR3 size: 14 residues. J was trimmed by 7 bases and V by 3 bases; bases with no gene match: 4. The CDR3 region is CASSFGTGKQPQHF. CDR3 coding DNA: TGTGCCAGCAGTTTCGGGACAGGGAAACAGCCCCAGCATTTT.

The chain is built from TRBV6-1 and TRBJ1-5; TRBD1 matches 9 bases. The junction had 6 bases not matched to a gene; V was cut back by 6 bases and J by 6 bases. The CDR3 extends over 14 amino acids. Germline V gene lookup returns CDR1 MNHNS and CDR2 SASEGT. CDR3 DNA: TGTGCCAGCAGGGGGGGACAGGGCATTCAGCCCCAGCATTTT. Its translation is CASRGGQGIQPQHF.

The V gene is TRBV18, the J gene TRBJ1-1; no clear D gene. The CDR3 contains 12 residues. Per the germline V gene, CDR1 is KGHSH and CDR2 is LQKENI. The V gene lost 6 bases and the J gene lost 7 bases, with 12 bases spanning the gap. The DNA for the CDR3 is TGTGCCAGCTCCGGGCTACGGGATGAAGCTTTCTTT. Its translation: CASSGLRDEAFF.

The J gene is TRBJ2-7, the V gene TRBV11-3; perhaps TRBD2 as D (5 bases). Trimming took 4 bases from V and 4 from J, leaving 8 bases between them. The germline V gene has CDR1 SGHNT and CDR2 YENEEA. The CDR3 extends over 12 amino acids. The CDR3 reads CASSSGEYEQYF. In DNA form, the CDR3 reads TGTGCCAGCAGCTCCGGGGAGTACGAGCAGTACTTC.

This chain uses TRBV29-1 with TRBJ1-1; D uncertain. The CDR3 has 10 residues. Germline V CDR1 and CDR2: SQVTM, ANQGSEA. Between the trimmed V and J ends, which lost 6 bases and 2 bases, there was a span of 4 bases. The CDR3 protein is CSVENTEAFF. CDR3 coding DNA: TGCAGCGTCGAAAACACTGAAGCTTTCTTT.

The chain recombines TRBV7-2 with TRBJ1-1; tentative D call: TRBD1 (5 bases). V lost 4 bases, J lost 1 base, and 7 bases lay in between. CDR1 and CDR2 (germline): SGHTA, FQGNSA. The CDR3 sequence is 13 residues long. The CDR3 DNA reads TGTGCCAGCAGCTGGAGGGGGAACACTGAAGCTTTCTTT. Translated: CASSWRGNTEAFF.

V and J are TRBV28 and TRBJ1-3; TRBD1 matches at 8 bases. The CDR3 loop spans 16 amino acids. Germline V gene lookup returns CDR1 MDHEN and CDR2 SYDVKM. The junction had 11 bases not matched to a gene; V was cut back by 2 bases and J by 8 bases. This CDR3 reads CASSLKRTGMIDTIYF. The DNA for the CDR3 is TGTGCCAGCAGTTTAAAGCGGACAGGGATGATCGACACCATATATTTT.